The 26 T cell receptor beta chains below come from one sample, sequenced in a study of regulatory T cells in long-lasting Graves disease. The authors built TCR beta libraries using iRepertoire HTBI primers and Arm-PCR of CDR3 regions. TCRdb processed the multiplex PCR reads anew with MiXCR; each CDR3 protein has one entry. The data contain about 470,000 distinct CDR3 sequences, 20% to 25% of them singletons. The time point is: persistent/refractory GD, antithyroid drugs over 5 years with positive TRAb. The TCR library was made from RNA extracted from PBMCs. Sequenced material: peripheral blood mononuclear cells (PBMCs), taken when the disease was refractory, from a patient treated with antithyroid drugs. Every receptor here comes from a female donor with Graves disease.

At least ten counts were recorded for this clonotype. This chain joins TRBV6-2 or TRBV6-3 and TRBJ1-2; D is unresolved. There are 14 residues in the CDR3. The V gene's germline CDR1 is MNHEY and CDR2 SVGEGT. The V end was cut by 6 bases, the J end by 4 bases, with 15 bases between. The CDR3: CASRNSELFYGYTF. CDR3 DNA: TGTGCCAGCAGGAACAGTGAGTTGTTCTATGGCTACACCTTC.

Ten or more counts support this clonotype. The V and J genes are TRBV6-2 or TRBV6-3 and TRBJ1-1, with D unclear. This CDR3 region has 16 residues. Trimming took off 0 bases at V and 9 bases at J, with 20 bases between the two ends. Germline-derived CDR1 and CDR2 are MNHEY and SVGEGT. The CDR3: CASSYSMSGETAKAFF. CDR3 coding DNA: TGTGCCAGCAGTTACTCTATGTCTGGCGAAACAGCCAAAGCTTTCTTT.

V gene TRBV13 combines with J gene TRBJ1-3, with D perhaps TRBD1 (5 bases). The CDR3 sequence is 16 residues long. In germline, CDR1 is PRHDT, CDR2 FYEKMQ (reference sequence). The V and J ends lost 5 bases and 2 bases respectively, with 16 bases between them. CDR3 amino acids: CASSPAGGDPGNTIYF. CDR3 DNA: TGTGCCAGCAGCCCAGCGGGGGGGGACCCTGGAAACACCATATATTTT.

This clonotype came up many times. The chain employs TRBV29-1 and TRBJ2-6; maybe TRBD2 (5 bases). The CDR3 extends over 14 amino acids. CDR1 SQVTM and CDR2 ANQGSEA come from the germline V gene. V dropped 3 bases and J dropped 2 bases, with 8 bases sitting between them. The chain's CDR3 is CSVDPGTGANVLTF. The CDR3 DNA is TGCAGCGTTGATCCGGGGACTGGGGCCAACGTCCTGACTTTC. Filled out from reference TRBV29-1 and TRBJ2-6, the complete variable domain reads SAVISQKPSRDICQRGTSLTIQCQVDSQVTMMFWYRQQPGQSLTLIATANQGSEATYESGFVIDKFPISRPNLTFSTLTVSNMSPEDSSIYLCSVDPGTGANVLTFGAGSRLTVL.

This clonotype was recorded at least ten times. This sequence joins TRBV28 and TRBJ1-4, with 10 bases matching TRBD1. The V gene end was trimmed by 5 bases and the J gene end by 2 bases; junction bases not matched to a gene: 11. The CDR3 is 18 residues long. The germline gives CDR1 MDHEN, CDR2 SYDVKM. CDR3 DNA: TGTGCCAGCAGTGCTCGTCCCGGGACAGGGGCCACTAATGAAAAACTGTTTTTT. Protein sequence: CASSARPGTGATNEKLFF.

This clonotype has ten or more counts. V and J are TRBV7-2 and TRBJ1-1, with D possibly matching TRBD1 (6 bases). Trimming took off 4 bases at V and 0 bases at J, with 12 bases between the two ends. Per germline, CDR1 SGHTA and CDR2 FQGNSA. The CDR3 sequence is 15 residues long. In DNA form, the CDR3 reads TGTGCCAGCAGCTCCGGGGGCTTAATGAACACTGAAGCTTTCTTT. Translated: CASSSGGLMNTEAFF. Full variable domain (rest looked up from reference TRBV7-2 and TRBJ1-1): GAGVSQSPSNKVTEKGKDVELRCDPISGHTALYWYRQSLGQGLEFLIYFQGNSAPDKSGLPSDRFSAERTGGSVSTLTIQRTQQEDSAVYLCASSSGGLMNTEAFFGQGTRLTVV.

In its sample, this clonotype was seen many times. V and J are TRBV7-2 and TRBJ2-4; TRBD2 might be the D (6 bases). The CDR3 contains 13 residues. CDR1 and CDR2 (germline): SGHTA, FQGNSA. The V and J ends lost 4 bases and 5 bases respectively, with 9 bases between them. This chain's CDR3 is CASSSTRENIQYF. CDR3 coding DNA: TGTGCCAGCAGCTCGACTAGAGAAAACATTCAGTACTTC.

This clonotype was observed a handful of times. This chain uses TRBV30 with TRBJ1-5; D not certain. The CDR3 extends over 12 amino acids. The germline V and J ends were trimmed by 2 bases and 2 bases, with 4 bases remaining between them. CDR1 GTSNPN and CDR2 SVGIG come from the germline V gene (reference sequence). The DNA of the CDR3 is TGTGCCTGGAGTCAGGGCAATCAGCCCCAGCATTTT. It translates to CAWSQGNQPQHF.

The DNA for the CDR3 is TGTGCCAGCAGTGATCTGCGGACAGGGTGGGATACGCAGTATTTT. This gives the protein CASSDLRTGWDTQYF. The J gene is TRBJ2-3, the V gene TRBV25-1; the match to TRBD1 covers 8 bases. CDR3 length: 15 residues. Per the germline V gene, CDR1 is MGHDK and CDR2 is SYGVNS. The V and J ends lost 3 bases and 6 bases, in that order; junction bases with no gene match: 8.

CDR3 amino acids: CASSLGTAAEQYF. The CDR3, as DNA: TGTGCCAGCAGTTTAGGGACAGCCGCTGAGCAGTACTTC. The V call is TRBV28, the J call TRBJ2-7; 7 nucleotides match TRBD1. CDR3 length: 13 amino acids. The junction had 5 bases not matched to a gene; V was cut back by 2 bases and J by 7 bases. Germline V CDR1 and CDR2: MDHEN, SYDVKM.

In this sample, this clonotype turned up many times. The V and J genes are TRBV20-1 and TRBJ1-1; D is perhaps TRBD1 (6 bases). CDR3 length: 14 residues. The V gene's germline CDR1 is DFQATT and CDR2 SNEGSKA (reference sequence). Trimming stripped 2 bases from V and 0 bases from J, with 10 bases between. The CDR3 reads CSARSGAMNTEAFF. The CDR3 nucleotides read TGCAGTGCTAGATCAGGGGCCATGAACACTGAAGCTTTCTTT.

This chain links TRBV20-1 with TRBJ1-6; D ambiguous. The V end was cut by 3 bases, the J end by 7 bases, with 13 bases between. Looked up from germline, CDR1 is DFQATT and CDR2 is SNEGSKA (reference sequence). CDR3 length equals 14 residues. The CDR3 reads CSASSPSKNSPLHF. CDR3 nucleotides: TGCAGTGCTAGTTCTCCGTCGAAAAATTCACCCCTCCACTTT.

Comment on this clonotype: It may be a read error: a sequence one base away is much more abundant. The CDR3 ends on some other residue instead of the conserved phenylalanine or tryptophan, so this is likely a read error. V gene TRBV7-2 combines with J gene TRBJ2-5, with 9 bases matching TRBD2. This CDR3 is built from 15 residues. CDR1 SGHTA and CDR2 FQGNSA come from the germline V gene. V lost 5 bases and J lost 2; bases outside the gene matches: 6. CDR3 loop: CASSLSGGRQETQYL. The CDR3 DNA follows: TGTGCCAGCAGCCTGAGCGGGGGGAGGCAAGAGACCCAGTACTTA.

The rearrangement joins TRBV10-3 to TRBJ1-1, with D unresolved. The V end was cut by 6 bases, the J end by 5 bases, with 10 bases between. The germline gives CDR1 ENHRY, CDR2 SYGVKD. The CDR3 contains 12 residues. In DNA, the CDR3 is TGTGCCATCAGGGGCCCCCTGACTGAAGCTTTCTTT. Amino acids: CAIRGPLTEAFF.

This clonotype was seen repeatedly, ten times or more. The rearrangement links TRBV30 to TRBJ2-7; D unresolved. This CDR3 comprises 13 residues. Germline V gene data show CDR1 as GTSNPN and CDR2 as SVGIG (reference sequence). Between the trimmed V and J ends, which lost 0 bases and 0 bases, there was a span of 6 bases. The CDR3 DNA is TGTGCCTGGAGTGTTGGGGACTCCTACGAGCAGTACTTC. This gives the protein CAWSVGDSYEQYF.

This clonotype appeared many times. The chain links TRBV7-2 to TRBJ2-7; 7 bases are a match to TRBD1. V lost 5 bases to trimming and J lost 5 bases; unmatched junction nucleotides: 9. This CDR3 contains 14 residues. The germline gives CDR1 SGHTA, CDR2 FQGNSA. CDR3 DNA: TGTGCCAGCAGCGCCCTGGACAGGAGTGACGAGCAGTACTTC. Translation gives CASSALDRSDEQYF.

This chain links TRBV19 with TRBJ1-6; D is undetermined. CDR3 length: 14 amino acids. Germline lookup yields CDR1 LNHDA and CDR2 SQIVND (reference sequence). V lost 3 bases, J lost 8 bases, and 11 bases lay in between. CDR3 protein: CASSIHLFDSPLHF. As DNA, the CDR3 is TGTGCCAGTAGTATCCACCTCTTTGATTCACCCCTCCACTTT.

The V gene is TRBV7-9, the J gene TRBJ2-1; D assignment may be TRBD1 or TRBD2 (5 bases each). Germline CDR1 SEHNR, CDR2 FQNEAQ (reference sequence). CDR3 length: 13 residues. Trimming removed 5 bases from V and 7 bases from J, with 12 bases in between. The DNA of the CDR3 is TGTGCCAGCAGCCGAGGGGAAGTAAATGAGCAGTTCTTC. Its translation is CASSRGEVNEQFF.

The chain is built from TRBV7-3 and TRBJ2-1, with 9 bases aligning to TRBD2. Germline V gives CDR1 SGHTA, CDR2 FQGTGA. V lost 1 base and J lost 7; bases outside the gene matches: 2. The CDR3 has 14 amino acids. CDR3 in amino acids: CASSLSGRGNEQFF. CDR3 nucleotides: TGTGCCAGCAGCTTAAGCGGGAGGGGGAATGAGCAGTTCTTC.

CDR3 protein: CSVEVPGGGSEAFF. CDR3 bases: TGCAGCGTTGAAGTGCCCGGGGGGGGCTCTGAAGCTTTCTTT. V and J are TRBV29-1 and TRBJ1-1; perhaps TRBD1 as D (6 bases). The CDR3 runs to 14 residues. The V end was cut by 1 base, the J end by 6 bases, with 15 bases between. Germline V gene lookup returns CDR1 SQVTM and CDR2 ANQGSEA.

The chain links TRBV6-1 to TRBJ1-4; TRBD1 agrees at 8 bases. This CDR3 spans 15 amino acids. Germline loops: CDR1 MNHNS, CDR2 SASEGT. V was pared by 1 base and J by 5 bases, with 3 bases of the junction left unmatched. The chain's CDR3 is CASSEETGENEKLFF. As DNA, the CDR3 is TGTGCCAGCAGTGAAGAGACAGGGGAAAATGAAAAACTGTTTTTT.

This clonotype came up many times. This chain connects TRBV28 to TRBJ2-5, with D tentatively TRBD1 or TRBD2 (5 bases each). V lost 2 bases and J lost 5, with 21 bases in between. Germline V lookup: CDR1 MDHEN, CDR2 SYDVKM. This CDR3 contains 17 residues. DNA for the CDR3: TGTGCCAGCAGTTTACCCCCGCACTCCGGGGCAGAGGAGACCCAGTACTTC. This codes for CASSLPPHSGAEETQYF.

This clonotype occurred many times. The chain has TRBV24-1 and TRBJ1-2; D not certain. Germline lookup yields CDR1 KGHDR and CDR2 SFDVKD. Trimming removed 9 bases at V and 5 bases at J, with 24 bases between. This CDR3 region has 16 residues. The CDR3 loop reads CATDVGVHLRIYGYTF. CDR3 DNA sequence: TGTGCCACCGACGTAGGTGTACACCTCAGGATATATGGCTACACCTTC.

This clonotype appeared once. A much larger clone lies a single base off, so this may be a read error. The chain carries TRBV7-6 and TRBJ2-5; 13 bases agree with TRBD2. The CDR3 is 16 amino acids. CDR1 and CDR2 (germline): SGHVS, FNYEAQ. The J segment lost 5 bases and the V segment lost 4 bases, leaving 7 bases of the junction unmatched. CDR3 coding DNA: TGTGCCAGCAGCTGGACTAGCGGGGGATCGGATGAGACCCAGTACTTC. It is translated as CASSWTSGGSDETQYF.

The table lists this clonotype with a few counts. CDR3 sequence: CASSHPVSYEQYF. The CDR3 DNA sequence: TGTGCCAGCAGCCATCCAGTCTCCTACGAGCAGTACTTC. The chain couples TRBV14 to TRBJ2-7; D is ambiguous. The CDR3 sequence is 13 residues long. CDR1 and CDR2 from the germline V gene are SGHDN and FVKESK. Between the trimmed V and J ends, which lost 3 bases and 0 bases, there was a span of 6 bases.

This clonotype has ten or more counts. The chain recombines TRBV29-1 with TRBJ2-5, with 10 positions matching TRBD2. Germline-derived CDR1 and CDR2 are SQVTM and ANQGSEA. The CDR3 length is 14 residues. J lost 4 bases, V lost 2 bases, and 4 bases had no gene match. The CDR3 sequence: CSVETLAGVETQYF. Here the CDR3 DNA reads TGCAGCGTTGAAACCCTAGCGGGGGTAGAGACCCAGTACTTC. The whole variable domain, filled in from reference TRBV29-1 and TRBJ2-5, reads SAVISQKPSRDICQRGTSLTIQCQVDSQVTMMFWYRQQPGQSLTLIATANQGSEATYESGFVIDKFPISRPNLTFSTLTVSNMSPEDSSIYLCSVETLAGVETQYFGPGTRLLVL.